This entry lists 2 T cell receptor beta chains sequenced from one sample in a study of OX40 agonist ivuxolimab in advanced cancers. Sequencing was performed with immunoSEQ multiplex PCR; in TCRdb, only in-frame clones are kept and a portion is missing. This table has roughly 48,000 clones, 80% to 90% appearing once. The specimen comprised CD4+ or CD8+ T cells sorted from blood, sampled in a trial of the OX40 agonist ivuxolimab. The receptors originated from an adult with an advanced solid tumor such as melanoma, head and neck, liver or kidney cancer.

V gene TRBV19 combines with J gene TRBJ1-5; D is ambiguous. Germline CDR1 is LNHDA and CDR2 is SQIVND (reference sequence). This CDR3 has 14 amino acids. Trimming removed 5 bases from V and 9 bases from J, with 17 bases in between. The CDR3 protein is CASSQREDWSPQHF. For the CDR3, the DNA is TGTGCCAGTAGTCAGAGAGAGGATTGGTCGCCCCAGCATTTT.

V and J are TRBV30 and TRBJ2-7; TRBD2 is a possible D gene (7 bases). This CDR3 region has 13 residues. With 5 bases removed from V and 4 bases from J, the gap between germline ends came to 15 bases. Germline CDR1 reads GTSNPN; CDR2 reads SVGIG (reference sequence). CDR3 sequence: CAWGGLAEYEQYF. CDR3 in DNA: TGTGCCTGGGGGGGGCTAGCGGAATACGAGCAGTACTTC.